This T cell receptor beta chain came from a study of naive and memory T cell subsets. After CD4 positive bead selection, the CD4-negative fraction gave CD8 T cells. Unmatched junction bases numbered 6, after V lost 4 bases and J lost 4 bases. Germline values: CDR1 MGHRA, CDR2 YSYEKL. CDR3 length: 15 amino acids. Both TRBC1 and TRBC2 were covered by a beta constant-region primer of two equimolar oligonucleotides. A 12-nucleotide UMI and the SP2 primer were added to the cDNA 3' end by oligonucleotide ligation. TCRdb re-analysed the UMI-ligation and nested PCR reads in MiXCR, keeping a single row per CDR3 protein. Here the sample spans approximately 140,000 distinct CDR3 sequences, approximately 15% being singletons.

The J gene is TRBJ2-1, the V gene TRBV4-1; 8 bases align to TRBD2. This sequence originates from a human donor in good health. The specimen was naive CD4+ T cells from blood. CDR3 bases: TGCGCCAGCAGCCCAGGGGAGCGGGGGTACAATGAGCAGTTCTTC. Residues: CASSPGERGYNEQFF.